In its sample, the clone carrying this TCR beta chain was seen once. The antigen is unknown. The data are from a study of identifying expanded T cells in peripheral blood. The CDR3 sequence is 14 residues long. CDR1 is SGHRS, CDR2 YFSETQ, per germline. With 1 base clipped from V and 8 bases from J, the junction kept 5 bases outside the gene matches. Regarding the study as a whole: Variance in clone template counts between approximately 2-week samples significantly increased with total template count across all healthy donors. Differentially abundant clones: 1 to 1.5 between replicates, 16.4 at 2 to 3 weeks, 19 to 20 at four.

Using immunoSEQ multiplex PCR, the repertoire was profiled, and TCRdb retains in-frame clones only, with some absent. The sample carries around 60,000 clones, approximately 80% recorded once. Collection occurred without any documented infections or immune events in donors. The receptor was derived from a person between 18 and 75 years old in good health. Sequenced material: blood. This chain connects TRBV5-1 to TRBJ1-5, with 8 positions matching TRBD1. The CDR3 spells CASSLHQGAEPQHF. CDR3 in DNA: TGCGCCAGCAGCTTGCATCAGGGGGCAGAGCCCCAGCATTTT.